The next 24 T cell receptor beta chains were all read from a single sample in a study of T-cell memory formation after mild COVID-19. TCRdb re-analysed the 5' RACE reads in MiXCR, keeping a single row per CDR3 protein. The data contain 500,000 to 600,000 distinct CDR3 sequences, approximately 18% of them singletons. The specimen sequenced was PBMCs or a T cell subset sorted from them (not recorded which). The receptors were gathered from an adult woman who had mild COVID-19 (a few samples of this study predate the infection). Cell type and time point are not known.

The table lists this clonotype with a few counts. The chain links TRBV19 to TRBJ2-4; D is ambiguous. Trimming cost V 8 bases and J 1 base, with 12 bases left between them. The CDR3 consists of 14 residues. Germline-derived CDR1 and CDR2 are LNHDA and SQIVND (reference sequence). CDR3 DNA: TGTGCCAGTCTACAAGTGGGCGCCAAAAACATTCAGTACTTC. This codes for CASLQVGAKNIQYF.

This chain links TRBV7-9 with TRBJ1-3, with D perhaps matching TRBD1 (5 bases). The length of the CDR3 is 15 residues. Trimming pared 4 bases from V and 2 bases from J, leaving 12 bases between. CDR1 is SEHNR, CDR2 FQNEAQ, per germline (reference sequence). The CDR3 here is CASSSGGGPGNTIYF. DNA for the CDR3: TGTGCCAGCAGCTCCGGTGGGGGACCTGGAAACACCATATATTTT.

This clonotype turned up a few times. The chain links TRBV5-1 to TRBJ2-7, with 14 positions matching TRBD2. CDR1 is SGHRS, CDR2 YFSETQ, per germline. There are 16 residues in the CDR3. Trimming removed 4 bases from V and 7 bases from J; junction bases left unmatched: 10. CDR3 loop: CASSPRLAGGQGEQYF. The CDR3 DNA reads TGCGCCAGCAGCCCGCGACTAGCGGGGGGGCAGGGAGAGCAGTACTTC.

This clonotype was picked up a small number of times. CDR3 sequence: CASSSHSGLNTDTQYF. CDR3 sequence (DNA): TGTGCCAGCAGTTCACACTCGGGCTTAAACACAGATACGCAGTATTTT. J is TRBJ2-3 and V is TRBV6-5, with D uncertain. The CDR3 is made up of 16 amino acids. The germline V gene has CDR1 MNHEY and CDR2 SVGAGI. V was shortened by 4 bases and J by 2 bases, with 16 bases between the two germline ends.

This clonotype was seen a few times. The chain combines TRBV4-1 with TRBJ2-5, with unresolved D. V shed 0 bases and J shed 2 bases, with 10 bases lying between them. The CDR3 is 15 residues long. Germline CDR1 is MGHRA and CDR2 is YSYEKL. The CDR3 DNA reads TGCGCCAGCAGCCAAGAGAGACGAATGCAAGAGACCCAGTACTTC. It yields the protein CASSQERRMQETQYF.

This clonotype was found a few times. J is TRBJ1-1 and V is TRBV9; D call uncertain. V lost 4 bases and J 1 base, leaving 14 bases between the germline ends. CDR3 length: 15 amino acids. Germline CDR1 SGDLS, CDR2 YYNGEE. The CDR3 spells CASSFRTGKNTEAFF. In DNA form, the CDR3 reads TGTGCCAGCAGCTTTAGGACGGGCAAGAACACTGAAGCTTTCTTT.

V usage is TRBV6-2 or TRBV6-3 and J usage is TRBJ2-5; 8 bases are a match to TRBD2. CDR3 size: 14 residues. Germline loops: CDR1 MNHEY, CDR2 SVGEGT. V lost 5 bases, J lost 5 bases, and 7 bases stayed unmatched. CDR3 protein: CASSPGRGLETQYF. CDR3 coding DNA: TGTGCCAGCAGTCCCGGGAGGGGCCTCGAGACCCAGTACTTC.

CDR3 amino acids: CASSLSIAYNEQFF. CDR3 DNA: TGTGCCAGCAGCTTATCTATAGCGTACAATGAGCAGTTCTTC. This rearrangement joins TRBV13 to TRBJ2-1; D is possibly TRBD2 (5 bases). The CDR3 has 14 amino acids. The germline gives CDR1 PRHDT, CDR2 FYEKMQ (reference sequence). V was shortened by 2 bases and J by 4 bases, with 9 bases between the two germline ends.

This clonotype was seen ten or more times. A junction boundary mismatches the germline segment, possibly from a read error. For the CDR3, the DNA is TGCGCCAGCAGCTCACCGGGACTAGCGGGGGAGGCCGGAAAAACGTCCTTC. It is translated as CASSSPGLAGEAGKTSF. This chain joins TRBV4-1 and TRBJ2-1; 14 nucleotides align to TRBD2. This CDR3 comprises 17 residues. From germline, CDR1 is MGHRA and CDR2 YSYEKL.

This clonotype has only a few counts. The chain is built from TRBV5-1 and TRBJ2-7, with 8 positions matching TRBD1. The CDR3 spans 14 residues. Germline CDR1 is SGHRS and CDR2 is YFSETQ. J gave up 3 bases and V 4 bases, and 6 bases lay outside the gene matches. CDR3 nucleotide sequence: TGCGCCAGCAGCACCCGACAGGGGTTCTACGAGCAGTACTTC. Protein product: CASSTRQGFYEQYF.

The chain has TRBV29-1 and TRBJ1-2; D is ambiguous. The V and J ends lost 3 bases and 8 bases respectively, with 16 bases between them. CDR3 size: 13 residues. Germline assignment: CDR1 SQVTM and CDR2 ANQGSEA. CDR3 coding DNA: TGCAGCGTTGAGACCCCGGGTAGAGGGGGCTACACCTTC. It codes for CSVETPGRGGYTF.

The rearrangement joins TRBV6-6 to TRBJ1-1; D is uncertain. The CDR3 has 13 residues. Deletions cut 4 bases from V and 6 bases from J, with 12 bases between. Per the germline V gene, CDR1 is MNHNY and CDR2 is SVGAGI (reference sequence). This chain's CDR3 is CASSWEGSPEAFF. The CDR3 coding sequence is TGTGCCAGCAGTTGGGAGGGATCCCCTGAAGCTTTCTTT.

This clonotype was seen more than once but under ten times. The chain uses TRBV7-6 and TRBJ2-2; no definite D call. The CDR3 extends over 16 amino acids. The V gene's germline CDR1 is SGHVS and CDR2 FNYEAQ. V was shortened by 2 bases and J by 2 bases, with 12 bases between the two germline ends. The CDR3 here is CASSLFVTPNTGELFF. In DNA form, the CDR3 reads TGTGCCAGCAGCTTATTCGTCACGCCAAACACCGGGGAGCTGTTTTTT.

This clonotype was recorded at least ten times. J is TRBJ2-2 and V is TRBV29-1; TRBD2 might be the D (6 bases). Trimming cost V 4 bases and J 3 bases, with 9 bases left between them. CDR3 length equals 13 residues. Germline loops: CDR1 SQVTM, CDR2 ANQGSEA. DNA of the CDR3: TGCAGCGTTGGAAAGCGGGACACCGGGGAGCTGTTTTTT. Translation gives CSVGKRDTGELFF.

In this sample, this clonotype turned up a few times. The V call is TRBV7-9, the J call TRBJ1-5, with a tentative D call TRBD1 (5 bases). The CDR3 is made up of 13 amino acids. Germline CDR1 SEHNR, CDR2 FQNEAQ (reference sequence). The V end lost 4 bases, the J end lost 9 bases, and 13 bases lay between the germline ends. The CDR3 loop is CASSSPSGGPQHF. DNA of the CDR3: TGTGCCAGCAGCTCCCCTTCCGGGGGGCCCCAGCATTTT.

Here the CDR3 reads CASSLISGSVETQYF. As DNA, the CDR3 is TGCGCCAGCAGCTTAATTAGCGGGAGTGTTGAGACCCAGTACTTC. The chain couples TRBV5-1 to TRBJ2-5; 9 positions match TRBD2. Looked up from germline, CDR1 is SGHRS and CDR2 is YFSETQ. This CDR3 spans 15 amino acids. With V trimmed by 2 bases and J by 5 bases, 7 bases remained unmatched.

The chain links TRBV7-9 to TRBJ2-3; D may be TRBD1 (6 bases). There are 14 residues in the CDR3. V shed 8 bases and J shed 4 bases, with 16 bases lying between them. Germline CDR1 is SEHNR and CDR2 is FQNEAQ (reference sequence). The CDR3 protein is CASQRTGNADTQYF. In DNA, the CDR3 is TGTGCCAGCCAAAGAACAGGGAACGCAGATACGCAGTATTTT.

The table lists this clonotype with a few counts. The J gene is TRBJ2-1, the V gene TRBV12-3 or TRBV12-4, with D hard to call. The CDR3 consists of 12 residues. V lost 3 bases, J lost 8 bases, and 8 bases lay in between. CDR3: CASSFVVHEQFF. For the CDR3, the DNA is TGTGCCAGCAGTTTTGTGGTCCATGAGCAGTTCTTC.

CDR3 residues: CSVDRAGLMNTEAFF. CDR3 DNA: TGCAGCGTTGATAGGGCCGGCCTGATGAACACTGAAGCTTTCTTT. The gene calls are TRBV29-1 and TRBJ1-1; D remains ambiguous. Deletions cut 3 bases from V and 0 bases from J, with 14 bases between. There are 15 residues in the CDR3. Germline V gene lookup returns CDR1 SQVTM and CDR2 ANQGSEA. Drawing the rest from reference TRBV29-1 and TRBJ1-1, the complete variable domain is SAVISQKPSRDICQRGTSLTIQCQVDSQVTMMFWYRQQPGQSLTLIATANQGSEATYESGFVIDKFPISRPNLTFSTLTVSNMSPEDSSIYLCSVDRAGLMNTEAFFGQGTRLTVV.

The genes are TRBV7-2 and TRBJ2-1, with 9 positions matching TRBD2. V trimming: 2 bases; J trimming: 3 bases; junction bases outside the gene matches: 11. This CDR3 contains 18 residues. The V gene's germline CDR1 is SGHTA and CDR2 FQGNSA. CDR3 in DNA: TGTGCCAGCAGCTTAAGGGCGACTAGCGGCGACTTCTACAATGAGCAGTTCTTC. This codes for CASSLRATSGDFYNEQFF.

The rearrangement uses TRBV6-5 and TRBJ2-4; D call uncertain. Trimming stripped 1 base from V and 0 bases from J, with 7 bases between. This CDR3 contains 15 residues. Germline lookup yields CDR1 MNHEY and CDR2 SVGAGI. The CDR3 DNA reads TGTGCCAGCAGTTACTTTCCGGTAGCCAAAAACATTCAGTACTTC. Translating gives CASSYFPVAKNIQYF.

The chain links TRBV7-9 to TRBJ1-1; 10 bases are shared with TRBD1. CDR1 is SEHNR, CDR2 FQNEAQ, per germline (reference sequence). The ends lost 5 bases at V and 6 bases at J; junction bases unmatched: 6. The CDR3 extends over 14 amino acids. CDR3 nucleotides: TGTGCCAGCAGCGCTAGCGGGACAGGGGCTGAAGCTTTCTTT. It yields the protein CASSASGTGAEAFF. The variable domain in full, with the rest retrieved from reference TRBV7-9 and TRBJ1-1, is DTGVSQNPRHKITKRGQNVTFRCDPISEHNRLYWYRQTLGQGPEFLTYFQNEAQLEKSRLLSDRFSAERPKGSFSTLEIQRTEQGDSAMYLCASSASGTGAEAFFGQGTRLTVV.

The chain couples TRBV12-3 or TRBV12-4 to TRBJ2-3; tentatively, D is TRBD2 (5 bases). The CDR3 spans 15 residues. V shed 3 bases and J shed 2 bases, with 12 bases lying between them. The CDR3 DNA follows: TGTGCCAGCAGTTTTGACGAGAGGGCCACAGATACGCAGTATTTT. This codes for CASSFDERATDTQYF.

Only a few counts were recorded for this clonotype. The rearrangement joins TRBV4-2 to TRBJ1-2; the D is unclear. V lost 0 bases, J lost 8 bases, and 13 bases lay in between. Germline lookup yields CDR1 LGHNA and CDR2 YNFKEQ. The CDR3 runs 14 residues. The CDR3 is CASSQDSDTRGYTF. CDR3 DNA sequence: TGTGCCAGCAGCCAAGATTCCGATACTAGGGGCTACACCTTC.